One and the same sample provided the 28 T cell receptor beta chains below, sequenced in a study of naive and memory T cell subsets. Study observations and caveats: Possibly reflecting memory cells re-expressing CD45RA, a few larger clonotypes occurred in naive repertoires, especially CD8.

Antigens for these TCRs are unknown. An equimolar mix of two oligonucleotides served as the beta constant-region primer for TRBC1 and TRBC2. The ligated cDNA underwent four PCR rounds using SP2 and nested alpha and beta constant-region primers. TCRdb used MiXCR to reprocess the UMI-ligation and nested PCR reads, holding one entry per CDR3 protein. The sample includes under 150,000 distinct CDR3 sequences, about 20% of them seen just once. Sequenced sample: naive CD8+ T cells from blood. These receptors were collected from a human donor in good health.

This clonotype was observed once. The chain combines TRBV27 with TRBJ2-7, with a weak D call TRBD2 (6 bases). The CDR3 runs 14 residues. Germline V gene data show CDR1 as MNHEY and CDR2 as SMNVEV (reference sequence). V lost 4 bases to trimming and J lost 6 bases, with 16 bases between them. CDR3 coding DNA: TGTGCCAGCAGTTGGGGGGTCTCATGGGGCGAGCAGTACTTC. Amino acids: CASSWGVSWGEQYF.

This clonotype turned up a few times. The CDR3 spells CASSKEAFPVQPQHF. The CDR3 DNA is TGTGCCAGCAGCAAAGAGGCCTTCCCGGTGCAGCCCCAGCATTTT. The V call is TRBV21-1, the J call TRBJ1-5. TRBV21-1 represents a pseudogene. The CDR3 totals 15 residues.

The J gene is TRBJ2-1, the V gene TRBV20-1; 12 bases line up with TRBD2. This CDR3 is 17 amino acids long. V lost 6 bases, J lost 6 bases, and 15 bases stayed unmatched. Germline assignment: CDR1 DFQATT and CDR2 SNEGSKA (reference sequence). The CDR3 DNA follows: TGCAGTGCAAGGTGCACGACTAGCGGGAGTTATTTCAATGAGCAGTTCTTC. Translation gives CSARCTTSGSYFNEQFF.

This clonotype has only a few counts. Sequence at one end of the junction differs from germline and may be a read error. CDR3 residues: CACSGSGLGNEQFF. Written as DNA, the CDR3 is TGTGCCTGCAGTGGGTCGGGTTTGGGCAATGAGCAGTTCTTC. This chain connects TRBV3-1 to TRBJ2-1; D gene unclear. Germline loops: CDR1 LGHDT, CDR2 YNNKEL (reference sequence). This CDR3 has 14 residues.

This clonotype was seen a handful of times. The V call is TRBV6-6, the J call TRBJ2-1, with TRBD2 identical over 8 bases. Germline V gives CDR1 MNHNY, CDR2 SVGAGI (reference sequence). This CDR3 has 16 amino acids. V shed 0 bases and J 4 bases; nucleotides not matched to a gene: 5. CDR3 DNA sequence: TGTGCCAGCAGTTACTCGAAGCGGGAGCATTACAATGAGCAGTTCTTC. Its translation: CASSYSKREHYNEQFF.

This clonotype showed up just a few times. The chain recombines TRBV12-3 or TRBV12-4 with TRBJ2-2; TRBD1 is a possible D gene (5 bases). The CDR3 consists of 16 residues. V was pared by 6 bases and J by 0 bases, with 14 bases between. This chain's CDR3 is CASRSPRDSNTGELFF. CDR3 DNA: TGTGCCAGCAGGTCTCCCAGGGATTCGAACACCGGGGAGCTGTTTTTT.

This clonotype was counted only a few times. This chain links TRBV11-2 with TRBJ2-7; tentatively, D is TRBD2 (5 bases). Trimming shortened V by 4 bases and J by 4 bases, and 17 bases separated the two germline ends. This CDR3 spans 15 amino acids. Germline V gene sequence: CDR1 SGHAT, CDR2 FQNNGV. For the CDR3, the DNA is TGTGCCAGCAGCTCCCCACGGGGAGAAGCTTACGAGCAGTACTTC. It is translated as CASSSPRGEAYEQYF.

The sample holds a few counts of this clonotype. The V call is TRBV3-1, the J call TRBJ1-1, with 9 bases lining up with TRBD1. The germline V gene has CDR1 LGHDT and CDR2 YNNKEL (reference sequence). The CDR3 extends over 16 amino acids. Losses at the gene ends were 3 bases for V and 0 bases for J; bases not matched to a gene: 5. The CDR3 loop reads CASSQPGQGMNTEAFF. CDR3 sequence (DNA): TGTGCCAGCAGCCAGCCGGGACAGGGAATGAACACTGAAGCTTTCTTT.

This chain uses TRBV7-3 with TRBJ1-5; D is unclear. Germline V gene data show CDR1 as SGHTA and CDR2 as FQGTGA. This CDR3 region has 12 residues. Trimming removed 3 bases at V and 5 bases at J, with 5 bases between. In DNA form, the CDR3 reads TGTGCCAGCAGCTTGACCGATCAGCCCCAGCATTTT. Protein sequence: CASSLTDQPQHF.

The chain uses TRBV7-9 and TRBJ2-7; D is perhaps TRBD2 (6 bases). The V and J ends lost 2 bases and 0 bases respectively, with 14 bases between them. This CDR3 has 16 amino acids. Germline CDR1 is SEHNR and CDR2 is FQNEAQ (reference sequence). CDR3 nucleotide sequence: TGTGCCAGCAGCTTAACCTCGGGAGCCCGCTCCTACGAGCAGTACTTC. As protein: CASSLTSGARSYEQYF.

In its sample, this clonotype was seen many times. V and J are TRBV28 and TRBJ1-5; 8 bases are shared with TRBD1. In germline, CDR1 is MDHEN, CDR2 SYDVKM. The J segment lost 0 bases and the V segment lost 3 bases, leaving 25 bases of the junction unmatched. CDR3 length: 23 residues. This chain's CDR3 is CASSFVHPVTGEIKGNSNQPQHF. CDR3 nucleotide sequence: TGTGCCAGCAGTTTTGTCCATCCGGTGACAGGGGAAATAAAGGGGAATAGCAATCAGCCCCAGCATTTT.

This clonotype has ten or more counts. V and J are TRBV12-3 or TRBV12-4 and TRBJ1-6; D unresolved. This CDR3 spans 11 amino acids. V was cut by 4 bases and J by 7 bases, with 2 bases left in between. In DNA form, the CDR3 reads TGTGCCAGCAGTTCAAATTCACCCCTCCACTTT. Residues: CASSSNSPLHF.

The chain joins TRBV11-2 to TRBJ2-1; 8 bases match TRBD2. Germline V lookup: CDR1 SGHAT, CDR2 FQNNGV. The CDR3 has 15 amino acids. Trimming took 2 bases from V and 7 from J; bases not matched to a gene: 7. The CDR3 protein is CASSLTAGVDNEQFF. CDR3 nucleotides: TGTGCCAGCAGCTTAACAGCGGGAGTGGATAATGAGCAGTTCTTC.

The chain couples TRBV10-3 to TRBJ2-5; D tentatively fits TRBD1 or TRBD2 (5 bases each). Germline V CDR1 and CDR2: ENHRY, SYGVKD. This CDR3 has 15 residues. The ends were cut back, 3 bases at V and 3 bases at J, with 14 bases in the middle. Here the CDR3 reads CAISDWDGSKETQYF. The CDR3 DNA is TGTGCCATCAGTGATTGGGACGGTAGTAAAGAGACCCAGTACTTC.

The genes are TRBV7-9 and TRBJ2-7, with D hard to call. The CDR3 is 13 residues long. The germline gives CDR1 SEHNR, CDR2 FQNEAQ (reference sequence). V gave up 0 bases and J gave up 4 bases, with 7 bases separating them. This chain's CDR3 is CASSLAEGYEQYF. DNA of the CDR3: TGTGCCAGCAGCTTAGCGGAAGGGTACGAGCAGTACTTC.

This clonotype was picked up a small number of times. V and J are TRBV6-2 or TRBV6-3 and TRBJ2-7; no clear D. Germline V gene sequence: CDR1 MNHEY, CDR2 SVGEGT. The CDR3 loop spans 13 amino acids. The germline V and J ends were trimmed by 2 bases and 6 bases, with 11 bases remaining between them. This CDR3 reads CASSYAAPGEQYF. In DNA, the CDR3 is TGTGCCAGCAGTTACGCGGCCCCCGGCGAGCAGTACTTC.

The chain recombines TRBV12-3 or TRBV12-4 with TRBJ2-1, with TRBD2 identical over 12 bases. The V segment lost 3 bases and the J segment 7 bases; nucleotides outside the gene matches: 4. The CDR3 length is 15 residues. The CDR3 DNA sequence: TGTGCCAGCAGTTTTCCGACTAGCGGGAGAAATGAGCAGTTCTTC. Amino acid sequence: CASSFPTSGRNEQFF.

The sample holds a few counts of this clonotype. V gene TRBV11-2 combines with J gene TRBJ2-1, with 13 bases that match TRBD2. Trimming at V came to 6 bases and at J to 9 bases, leaving 8 bases not matched to a gene. CDR1 and CDR2 (germline): SGHAT, FQNNGV. The CDR3 is 15 residues long. The CDR3 nucleotides are TGTGCCAGCAGGGGACTAGCGGGGAGTCCCCCTGAGCAGTTCTTC. Its protein is CASRGLAGSPPEQFF.

In its sample, this clonotype was seen many times. V and J are TRBV6-2 or TRBV6-3 and TRBJ2-1, with D uncertain. Trimming took 3 bases from V and 8 from J, leaving 8 bases between them. The germline V gene has CDR1 MNHEY and CDR2 SVGEGT. CDR3 length: 12 amino acids. The CDR3 sequence is CASSYGRDEQFF. CDR3 coding DNA: TGTGCCAGCAGTTATGGACGGGATGAGCAGTTCTTC.

This clonotype was counted between two and nine times. The chain carries TRBV28 and TRBJ2-2; 8 bases agree with TRBD2. This CDR3 contains 16 residues. Trimming cost V 2 bases and J 4 bases; bases outside gene matches: 6. The germline gives CDR1 MDHEN, CDR2 SYDVKM. The CDR3: CASSLGAGDVTGELFF. In nucleotides, the CDR3 is TGTGCCAGCAGTTTAGGAGCGGGAGATGTCACCGGGGAGCTGTTTTTT.

In nucleotides, the CDR3 is TGCGCCAGCAGCCAAGGTCTAGCGGGACGGAATGAGCAGTTCTTC. It codes for CASSQGLAGRNEQFF. V is TRBV4-1 and J is TRBJ2-1, with TRBD2 matching 9 bases. This CDR3 region has 15 residues. Losses at the gene ends were 1 base for V and 7 bases for J; bases not matched to a gene: 5. The germline V gene encodes CDR1 MGHRA and CDR2 YSYEKL.

V and J are TRBV2 and TRBJ2-7, with a weak D call TRBD1 (6 bases). Trimming cost V 10 bases and J 2 bases, with 15 bases left between them. The CDR3 length is 13 residues. CDR1 is SNHLY and CDR2 is FYNNEI in the germline V gene. The DNA for the CDR3 is TGTGCCATAAAACAGGGAAATGCCTACGAGCAGTACTTC. Its translation: CAIKQGNAYEQYF. The whole variable domain, remainder taken from reference TRBV2 and TRBJ2-7, is EPEVTQTPSHQVTQMGQEVILRCVPISNHLYFYWYRQILGQKVEFLVSFYNNEISEKSEIFDDQFSVERPDGSNFTLKIRSTKLEDSAMYFCAIKQGNAYEQYFGPGTRLTVT.

This clonotype was seen only once. The chain employs TRBV6-5 and TRBJ2-6, with D possibly being TRBD2 (6 bases). This CDR3 has 15 amino acids. Germline CDR1 reads MNHEY; CDR2 reads SVGAGI. Trimming shortened V by 6 bases and J by 1 base, and 10 bases separated the two germline ends. The CDR3 sequence is CASSPGESGANVLTF. CDR3 sequence (DNA): TGTGCCAGCAGCCCGGGGGAATCTGGGGCCAACGTCCTGACTTTC.

This chain uses TRBV9 with TRBJ2-7; the D gene is possibly TRBD2 (6 bases). The CDR3 is made up of 15 amino acids. V lost 4 bases and J 3 bases, leaving 17 bases between the germline ends. Looked up from germline, CDR1 is SGDLS and CDR2 is YYNGEE. DNA for the CDR3: TGTGCCAGCAGCCCCCAAGGGCAGGAGGGCTACGAGCAGTACTTC. Its protein product is CASSPQGQEGYEQYF.

This clonotype was seen only a few times. The V call is TRBV27, the J call TRBJ2-7, with 10 positions matching TRBD1. The germline V gene encodes CDR1 MNHEY and CDR2 SMNVEV (reference sequence). V dropped 5 bases and J dropped 6; count of bases not matched to a gene: 7. The CDR3 consists of 14 residues. CDR3 sequence reads: CASSPGQGDAEQYF. Written as DNA, the CDR3 is TGTGCCAGCAGTCCTGGACAGGGGGACGCCGAGCAGTACTTC.

Regarding this clonotype: Since a much larger clone is just one base distant, this may be a read error. The genes are TRBV19 and TRBJ2-5, with TRBD2 as a possible D gene (6 bases). The CDR3 runs 13 residues. CDR1 LNHDA and CDR2 SQIVND come from the germline V gene (reference sequence). The CDR3 region is CASSTDGEETQNF. The CDR3 bases are TGTGCCAGTAGTACCGACGGGGAGGAGACCCAGAACTTC.

In its sample, this clonotype was seen many times. This rearrangement joins TRBV7-6 to TRBJ2-1; 11 bases fit TRBD2. Germline CDR1 reads SGHVS; CDR2 reads FNYEAQ. Unmatched junction bases numbered 6, after V lost 5 bases and J lost 0 bases. The CDR3 contains 17 residues. The CDR3 DNA follows: TGTGCCAGCAGCCAGGGACTAGCGGTTAGCTCCTACAATGAGCAGTTCTTC. It translates to CASSQGLAVSSYNEQFF.

The chain uses TRBV28 and TRBJ1-5; D gene uncertain. The germline V gene has CDR1 MDHEN and CDR2 SYDVKM. Trimming shortened V by 2 bases and J by 1 base, and 9 bases separated the two germline ends. CDR3 length: 15 residues. The CDR3 DNA reads as TGTGCCAGCAGTTTAGGTCTGGGAAGCAATCAGCCCCAGCATTTT. This encodes CASSLGLGSNQPQHF. Variable domain in full (rest from reference TRBV28 and TRBJ1-5): DVKVTQSSRYLVKRTGEKVFLECVQDMDHENMFWYRQDPGLGLRLIYFSYDVKMKEKGDIPEGYSVSREKKERFSLILESASTNQTSMYLCASSLGLGSNQPQHFGDGTRLSIL.